Listed below are T cell receptor beta chains from one sample, sequenced in a study of response to subunit inactivated influenza vaccine. TCRdb redid the calling of the RT-PCR reads with MiXCR, one entry per CDR3 protein. The sample lists 800,000 or so distinct CDR3 sequences; 21% were seen once. The sequences come from PBMCs from blood, collected 5 to 6 days after vaccination. Receptors were obtained from a man in his fifties who received an inactivated influenza vaccine. Both conserved end residues are part of each CDR3. D genes are given only for firm matches. Size values are once, few and many counts, or a class for expanded clones, and some rows have none.

CDR3 | DNA | V | D | J | size
CASRQTSGAFDTQYF | TGTGCCAGCAGGCAGACTAGCGGTGCTTTTGATACGCAGTATTTT | TRBV6-1 | TRBD2 | TRBJ2-3 | .
CASSLVVSKETQYF | TGTGCCAGCAGCTTAGTTGTCTCAAAAGAGACCCAGTACTTC | TRBV13 | . | TRBJ2-5 | .
CASSGPLAGINDVQFF | TGTGCCAGCAGCGGCCCGCTAGCGGGGATAAATGACGTGCAGTTTTTC | TRBV7-9 | TRBD2 | TRBJ2-1 | .
CSARVGGSNTGELFF | TGCAGTGCTAGAGTCGGGGGGTCGAACACCGGGGAGCTGTTTTTT | TRBV20-1 | TRBD2 | TRBJ2-2 | .
CSAMDRGPSGNTIYF | TGCAGTGCAATGGACAGGGGGCCTTCTGGAAACACCATATATTTT | TRBV20-1 | TRBD1 | TRBJ1-3 | few
CASRRTGLWGYTF | TGTGCCAGCAGGCGGACAGGGCTGTGGGGCTACACCTTC | TRBV12-3/TRBV12-4 | TRBD1 | TRBJ1-2 | many
CASSLLARGEQFF | TGTGCCAGCAGTTTACTAGCCCGCGGTGAGCAGTTCTTC | TRBV28 | . | TRBJ2-1 | .
CASLGGLAYNEQFF | TGTGCCAGCCTAGGGGGACTAGCGTACAATGAGCAGTTCTTC | TRBV25-1 | TRBD2 | TRBJ2-1 | .
CASSPRGRYEQFF | TGTGCCAGCAGCCCCAGGGGTAGGTATGAGCAGTTCTTC | TRBV7-3 | . | TRBJ2-1 | few
CASSLGEGGAFF | TGTGCCAGCAGCTTAGGAGAGGGGGGAGCTTTCTTT | TRBV7-9 | . | TRBJ1-1 | .
CASSKGEETQYF | TGTGCCAGCAGTAAGGGGGAGGAGACCCAGTACTTC | TRBV28 | . | TRBJ2-5 | .
CASSIRDRRPTNEKLFF | TGTGCCAGCAGTATCCGGGACAGACGACCAACTAATGAAAAACTGTTTTTT | TRBV28 | TRBD1 | TRBJ1-4 | few
CASSRTSGSFHNEQFF | TGTGCCAGCAGTCGGACTAGCGGGAGCTTTCACAATGAGCAGTTCTTC | TRBV27 | TRBD2 | TRBJ2-1 | few
CASSGLISYEQYF | TGCGCCAGCAGCGGACTAATCTCCTACGAGCAGTACTTC | TRBV10-2 | . | TRBJ2-7 | .
CAIQGDSTGELFF | TGTGCCATCCAGGGGGACAGCACCGGGGAGCTGTTTTTT | TRBV6-4 | TRBD1 | TRBJ2-2 | .
CASSLPFSSTDTQYF | TGCGCCAGCAGCTTGCCCTTCTCTAGCACAGATACGCAGTATTTT | TRBV5-1 | . | TRBJ2-3 | .
CASSPAPGTGMDNEQFF | TGTGCCAGCAGTCCAGCCCCCGGGACAGGGATGGACAATGAGCAGTTCTTC | TRBV27 | TRBD1 | TRBJ2-1 | .
CASSETPRATAEQFF | TGTGCCAGCAGTGAGACGCCCCGGGCAACCGCTGAGCAGTTCTTC | TRBV2 | . | TRBJ2-1 | .
CASSFIQGGEQFF | TGTGCCAGCAGCTTTATACAGGGGGGTGAGCAGTTCTTC | TRBV5-6 | TRBD1 | TRBJ2-1 | .
CSAGAAGASGEQYF | TGCAGCGCTGGAGCCGCCGGGGCCTCGGGGGAGCAGTACTTC | TRBV29-1 | . | TRBJ2-7 | many
CASSPGLVSNEQFF | TGTGCCAGCAGTCCGGGACTAGTATCCAATGAGCAGTTCTTC | TRBV28 | TRBD2 | TRBJ2-1 | .
CASSQFRLAGGDGGELFF | TGTGCCAGCAGCCAATTTCGCCTAGCGGGAGGCGATGGCGGGGAGCTGTTTTTT | TRBV4-2 | TRBD2 | TRBJ2-2 | many
CASSSGTGGNQPQHF | TGTGCCAGCAGTTCAGGGACAGGTGGCAATCAGCCCCAGCATTTT | TRBV27 | TRBD1 | TRBJ1-5 | many
CSARLGIFETQYF | TGCAGTGCTAGATTAGGGATTTTTGAGACCCAGTATTTC | TRBV20-1 | . | TRBJ2-5 | .
CASSVGGTRGDTQYF | TGTGCCAGCAGCGTAGGTGGGACTAGGGGGGATACGCAGTATTTT | TRBV9 | TRBD2 | TRBJ2-3 | few
CASSIFNEQFF | TGTGCCAGCAGTATTTTTAATGAGCAGTTCTTC | TRBV25-1 | . | TRBJ2-1 | .
CASSAGTASNQPQHF | TGTGCCAGCAGCGCCGGGACAGCCAGCAATCAGCCCCAGCATTTT | TRBV9 | TRBD1 | TRBJ1-5 | .
CSAPRAGAPNEQFF | TGCAGTGCGCCTCGAGCGGGAGCCCCCAATGAGCAGTTCTTC | TRBV20-1 | TRBD2 | TRBJ2-1 | many
CSARVGAHTEAFF | TGCAGTGCTAGAGTGGGGGCACACACTGAAGCTTTCTTT | TRBV20-1 | . | TRBJ1-1 | .
CASSNRDRVYNEQFF | TGTGCCAGCAGTAACCGGGACAGGGTGTACAATGAGCAGTTCTTC | TRBV12-3/TRBV12-4 | TRBD1 | TRBJ2-1 | .
CASSPLVGNHEQYF | TGCGCCAGCAGCCCCCTCGTGGGCAACCACGAGCAGTACTTC | TRBV5-1 | . | TRBJ2-7 | few
CCARAEGISGANVLTF | TGCTGTGCTAGAGCCGAGGGAATCTCTGGGGCCAACGTCCTGACTTTC | TRBV20-1 | . | TRBJ2-6 | .
CASSLNGAPNTGELFF | TGCGCCAGCAGCTTGAACGGGGCCCCGAACACCGGGGAGCTGTTTTTT | TRBV5-1 | . | TRBJ2-2 | .
CASSLDTSGSYNEQFF | TGCGCCAGCAGCTTGGACACTAGCGGATCATACAATGAGCAGTTCTTC | TRBV5-1 | TRBD2 | TRBJ2-1 | .
CASRPGQGRYGEQFF | TGTGCCAGCAGACCCGGACAGGGGCGTTATGGTGAGCAGTTCTTC | TRBV6-1 | TRBD1 | TRBJ2-1 | few
CSAQTGAFYNSPLHF | TGCAGTGCTCAAACAGGGGCCTTCTATAATTCACCCCTCCACTTT | TRBV20-1 | TRBD1 | TRBJ1-6 | few
CASSSGQGAPTQYF | TGCGCCAGCAGTTCGGGACAGGGGGCGCCGACGCAGTATTTT | TRBV5-1 | TRBD1 | TRBJ2-3 | .
CASSQSGLAGYTDTQYF | TGTGCCAGCAGCCAGTCGGGACTAGCGGGGTACACAGATACGCAGTATTTT | TRBV3-1 | TRBD2 | TRBJ2-3 | few
CASSQVVASNNNEQFF | TGCGCCAGCAGCCAAGTAGTTGCAAGCAACAACAATGAGCAGTTCTTC | TRBV4-1 | . | TRBJ2-1 | few
CASSPSAAGRTDTQYF | TGTGCCAGCAGCCCTTCCGCGGCGGGCCGCACAGATACGCAGTATTTT | TRBV7-8 | . | TRBJ2-3 | .
CASRGSANTGELFF | TGCGCCAGCAGGGGCAGCGCGAACACCGGGGAGCTGTTTTTT | TRBV5-1 | . | TRBJ2-2 | .
CASSYGALRANVLTF | TGTGCCAGCAGTTATGGTGCATTGAGGGCCAACGTCCTGACTTTC | TRBV6-2/TRBV6-3 | . | TRBJ2-6 | once
CSARDGGGGEQFF | TGCAGTGCTAGAGATGGGGGGGGCGGTGAGCAGTTCTTC | TRBV20-1 | . | TRBJ2-1 | few
CASSDPGTSGPWANVLTF | TGTGCCAGCAGTGATCCCGGGACTAGCGGGCCCTGGGCCAACGTCCTGACTTTC | TRBV6-1 | TRBD2 | TRBJ2-6 | .
CATSDYATGGIGELFF | TGTGCCACCAGTGATTACGCTACTGGGGGCATCGGGGAGCTGTTTTTT | TRBV24-1 | . | TRBJ2-2 | few
CASSVQRNEKLFF | TGTGCCAGCAGCGTACAGAGAAATGAAAAACTGTTTTTT | TRBV12-3/TRBV12-4 | . | TRBJ1-4 | .
CSARAGTAYEQYF | TGCAGTGCTAGGGCCGGGACGGCCTACGAGCAGTACTTC | TRBV20-1 | . | TRBJ2-7 | .
CSARGTGRNSPLHF | TGCAGTGCTAGAGGGACAGGCAGGAATTCACCCCTCCACTTT | TRBV20-1 | TRBD1 | TRBJ1-6 | .